The 9 T cell receptor beta chains reported below all come from one sample, sequenced in a study of identical twins. TCRdb ran MiXCR on the 5' RACE reads and lists one entry per CDR3 protein. The sample holds approximately 190,000 distinct CDR3 sequences, 15% to 20% seen once. The same sample was also studied in work on T cells expressing NK-cell markers.

The material sequenced was CD8+ T cells sorted from blood. Receptors were obtained from a young woman in good health.

This clonotype has just a few counts. The gene calls are TRBV5-1 and TRBJ2-3; D gene uncertain. V lost 5 bases, J lost 3 bases, and 16 bases lay in between. The CDR3 extends over 15 amino acids. Germline assignment: CDR1 SGHRS and CDR2 YFSETQ. The DNA for the CDR3 is TGCGCCAGCAGTCTCCTAGGGCCTTTAACAGATACGCAGTATTTT. It is translated as CASSLLGPLTDTQYF. The full variable domain, rest sourced from reference TRBV5-1 and TRBJ2-3, is KAGVTQTPRYLIKTRGQQVTLSCSPISGHRSVSWYQQTPGQGLQFLFEYFSETQRNKGNFPGRFSGRQFSNSRSEMNVSTLELGDSALYLCASSLLGPLTDTQYFGPGTRLTVL.

The chain joins TRBV12-3 or TRBV12-4 to TRBJ2-5, with a possible D match to TRBD2 (6 bases). The CDR3 contains 12 residues. V lost 6 bases to trimming and J lost 5 bases, with 10 bases between them. The CDR3 DNA reads as TGTGCCAGCAGCGTGCTAGCGGAGACCCAGTACTTC. Its translation: CASSVLAETQYF.

The table lists this clonotype with many counts. V gene TRBV5-1 combines with J gene TRBJ1-2; no definite D call. The CDR3 consists of 10 residues. V lost 2 bases to trimming and J lost 6 bases, with 2 bases between them. The V gene's germline CDR1 is SGHRS and CDR2 YFSETQ. The CDR3 bases are TGCGCCAGCAGCTTTAATGGCTACACCTTC. Encoded protein: CASSFNGYTF. Variable domain in full (rest from reference TRBV5-1 and TRBJ1-2): KAGVTQTPRYLIKTRGQQVTLSCSPISGHRSVSWYQQTPGQGLQFLFEYFSETQRNKGNFPGRFSGRQFSNSRSEMNVSTLELGDSALYLCASSFNGYTFGSGTRLTVV.

This clonotype has ten or more counts. V and J are TRBV7-9 and TRBJ1-2, with 11 bases matching TRBD1. J lost 4 bases, V lost 5 bases, and 12 bases had no gene match. This CDR3 is 17 amino acids long. The germline V gene has CDR1 SEHNR and CDR2 FQNEAQ (reference sequence). The CDR3 sequence: CASSPSRTGGPLYGYTF. DNA for the CDR3: TGTGCCAGCAGCCCTTCTCGGACAGGGGGCCCCCTCTATGGCTACACCTTC.

This clonotype was counted at least ten times. This rearrangement joins TRBV12-3 or TRBV12-4 to TRBJ2-3, with unresolved D. Trimming shortened V by 2 bases and J by 4 bases, and 4 bases separated the two germline ends. The CDR3 has 12 residues. The CDR3 coding sequence is TGTGCCAGCAGTTTATTGGCAGATACGCAGTATTTT. This encodes CASSLLADTQYF.

The V call is TRBV12-3 or TRBV12-4, the J call TRBJ2-5; 7 bases fit TRBD1. V dropped 5 bases and J dropped 10; count of bases not matched to a gene: 13. The CDR3 has 14 residues. CDR3 in amino acids: CASSPQTGNSNQYF. The CDR3 DNA sequence: TGTGCCAGCAGTCCCCAGACAGGGAATTCGAACCAGTACTTC.

This clonotype was counted a single time. This chain links TRBV12-5 with TRBJ1-5; D uncertain. Trimming cost V 1 base and J 6 bases, with 13 bases left between them. The CDR3 has 15 residues. The germline V gene has CDR1 LGHNT and CDR2 FRNRAP. CDR3 region: CASGLGGFTAQPQHF. For the CDR3, the DNA is TGTGCTAGTGGTTTGGGAGGGTTTACGGCTCAGCCCCAGCATTTT.

Only a few counts were recorded for this clonotype. The chain carries TRBV6-1 and TRBJ2-2; D is possibly TRBD1 (5 bases). V lost 5 bases, J lost 4 bases, and 14 bases lay in between. Germline V gene data show CDR1 as MNHNS and CDR2 as SASEGT. The CDR3 contains 15 residues. The CDR3 bases are TGTGCCAGCAGTCCCCAGGGTGGAAGCACCGGGGAGCTGTTTTTT. The encoded protein is CASSPQGGSTGELFF.

This clonotype was picked up a small number of times. This rearrangement joins TRBV7-6 to TRBJ1-3; D unclear. The CDR3 spans 12 residues. CDR1 and CDR2 from the germline V gene are SGHVS and FNYEAQ. V lost 4 bases and J 3 bases, leaving 4 bases between the germline ends. The CDR3 sequence is CASSYDGNTIYF. The CDR3 DNA is TGTGCCAGCAGCTATGATGGAAACACCATATATTTT.